The 30 T cell receptor beta chains in this list originate from one sample, sequenced in a study of vaccination effects on CD4 cells after COVID-19. Antigen-specific CD4+ T cells were expanded (with viral peptide pools) by the ViraFEST assay ahead of sequencing. Isolation of CD4+ T cells took place after 10 days of culture. Vaccination of participants consisted of two doses of either the BNT162b2 or mRNA-1273 vaccine. For these receptors, no antigen is known. Here immunoSEQ multiplex PCR was the method, and the copy in TCRdb shows in-frame clones only, minus some. The data contain 17,000 or so clones, approximately 70% of them singletons. The specimen comprised CD4+ T cells from PBMCs cultured with SARS-CoV-2 spike peptides, sampled after COVID-19 vaccination. These TCRs come from a human donor who received a COVID-19 vaccine.

The rearrangement links TRBV10-3 to TRBJ1-4; 7 bases map to TRBD1. Germline trimming cut 6 bases from V and 0 bases from J; bases unmatched to any gene: 7. CDR3 length: 16 amino acids. CDR1 and CDR2 from the germline V gene are ENHRY and SYGVKD. The CDR3 DNA reads as TGTGCCATCAGCGGGACAGAAGGAGCAACTAATGAAAAACTGTTTTTT. Its protein product is CAISGTEGATNEKLFF.

The gene calls are TRBV7-2 and TRBJ1-2, with 7 nucleotides matching TRBD1. Trimming took 5 bases from V and 6 from J; bases not matched to a gene: 12. Germline-derived CDR1 and CDR2 are SGHTA and FQGNSA. The CDR3 spans 15 residues. DNA of the CDR3: TGTGCCAGCAGCCCGCAGATCGGGACAGAGAATGGCTACACCTTC. Residues: CASSPQIGTENGYTF.

The rearrangement links TRBV5-8 to TRBJ2-2; D might be TRBD1 (5 bases). This CDR3 contains 15 residues. Germline CDR1 reads SGHTS; CDR2 reads YDEGEE. The V gene lost 2 bases and the J gene lost 4 bases, with 12 bases spanning the gap. As DNA, the CDR3 is TGTGCCAGCAGCTTCGCTCAGGGATTCACCGGGGAGCTGTTTTTT. Translated, it gives CASSFAQGFTGELFF. The variable domain in full, completed from reference TRBV5-8 and TRBJ2-2, reads EAGVTQSPTHLIKTRGQQATLRCSPISGHTSVYWYQQALGLGLQFLLWYDEGEERNRGNFPPRFSGRQFPNYSSELNVNALELEDSALYLCASSFAQGFTGELFFGEGSRLTVL.

The table lists this clone with a few counts. The chain joins TRBV7-9 to TRBJ1-3, with D uncertain. V lost 9 bases, J lost 6 bases, and 15 bases lay in between. Germline values: CDR1 SEHNR, CDR2 FQNEAQ (reference sequence). The CDR3 runs to 13 residues. CDR3 loop: CASAVAQLNTIYF. The CDR3 DNA reads as TGTGCCAGTGCAGTGGCACAATTAAACACCATATATTTT.

In its sample, this clone was seen a few times. V usage is TRBV6-5 and J usage is TRBJ1-3; possibly TRBD1 for D (5 bases). CDR1 is MNHEY, CDR2 SVGAGI, per germline. This CDR3 has 14 residues. Trimming took off 6 bases at V and 4 bases at J, with 13 bases between the two ends. The CDR3 DNA follows: TGTGCCAGCAGAATCCCAGGGTCAGGAAACACCATATATTTT. Encoded protein: CASRIPGSGNTIYF.

V usage is TRBV10-3 and J usage is TRBJ1-2; D is uncertain. Germline V CDR1 and CDR2: ENHRY, SYGVKD. The CDR3 is 14 amino acids. V was shortened by 6 bases and J by 4 bases, with 15 bases between the two germline ends. The CDR3 reads CAIRDGVRGYGYTF. The CDR3 region has the DNA TGTGCCATCAGAGACGGTGTACGAGGCTATGGCTACACCTTC.

The chain has TRBV5-1 and TRBJ2-2; D perhaps matches TRBD2 (5 bases). The germline CDR1 and CDR2 sequences are SGHRS and YFSETQ. With 6 bases removed from V and 5 bases from J, the gap between germline ends came to 11 bases. The CDR3 runs 13 residues. The CDR3 DNA reads as TGCGCCAGCACCCCGTCGGGGACCGGGGAGCTGTTTTTT. Protein: CASTPSGTGELFF.

This chain connects TRBV3-1 (or the pseudogene TRBV3-2) to TRBJ2-6; the D call may be TRBD1 or TRBD2 (5 bases each). V dropped 0 bases and J dropped 9 bases, with 12 bases sitting between them. Germline CDR1 reads LGHDT; CDR2 reads YNNKEL (reference sequence). The CDR3 has 15 amino acids. The CDR3 protein is CASSQDFTGGNVLTF. As DNA, the CDR3 is TGTGCCAGCAGCCAAGATTTTACAGGAGGCAACGTCCTGACTTTC.

This clone was recorded a few times. In DNA form, the CDR3 reads TGTGCCAGCAGCTCTGGCCCAAAAGATACGCAGTATTTT. Its translation is CASSSGPKDTQYF. The V and J genes are TRBV11-2 and TRBJ2-3; D unresolved. From germline, CDR1 is SGHAT and CDR2 FQNNGV. This CDR3 region has 13 residues. V was trimmed by 4 bases and J by 5 bases, leaving 10 bases between them.

The rearrangement links TRBV19 to TRBJ1-5; D is unresolved. Trimming shortened V by 7 bases and J by 4 bases, and 14 bases separated the two germline ends. This CDR3 has 14 amino acids. CDR1 and CDR2 (germline): LNHDA, SQIVND (reference sequence). The CDR3 spells CASTLRGLNQPQHF. CDR3 nucleotides: TGTGCCAGTACCCTCCGAGGTCTTAATCAGCCCCAGCATTTT.

This clone was detected a few times. The J gene is TRBJ2-7, the V gene TRBV14, with unresolved D. Germline V CDR1 and CDR2: SGHDN, FVKESK. V dropped 0 bases and J dropped 4 bases, with 19 bases sitting between them. This CDR3 is built from 17 residues. The CDR3 protein is CASSQDAGGHRVYEQYF. CDR3 DNA sequence: TGTGCCAGCAGCCAAGATGCAGGCGGTCATCGGGTATACGAGCAGTACTTC.

V usage is TRBV29-1 and J usage is TRBJ1-3; a possible D gene is TRBD1 (5 bases). The CDR3 sequence is 13 residues long. Germline lookup yields CDR1 SQVTM and CDR2 ANQGSEA. Deletions cut 3 bases from V and 4 bases from J, with 10 bases between. In DNA form, the CDR3 reads TGCAGCGTTGACAGGGATCCCGGAAACACCATATATTTT. Encoded protein: CSVDRDPGNTIYF. Complete variable domain (other parts from reference TRBV29-1 and TRBJ1-3): SAVISQKPSRDICQRGTSLTIQCQVDSQVTMMFWYRQQPGQSLTLIATANQGSEATYESGFVIDKFPISRPNLTFSTLTVSNMSPEDSSIYLCSVDRDPGNTIYFGEGSWLTVV.

This clone was recorded a few times. The chain has TRBV2 and TRBJ1-6; D is unresolved. The CDR3 contains 13 residues. The germline V and J ends were trimmed by 7 bases and 9 bases, with 13 bases remaining between them. Per the germline V gene, CDR1 is SNHLY and CDR2 is FYNNEI. The CDR3 DNA follows: TGTGCCAGCATGGCAGGCGGGCCTTCACCCCTCCACTTT. Its translation: CASMAGGPSPLHF. Based on the CDR3 plus reference TRBV2 and TRBJ1-6, the full variable domain is EPEVTQTPSHQVTQMGQEVILRCVPISNHLYFYWYRQILGQKVEFLVSFYNNEISEKSEIFDDQFSVERPDGSNFTLKIRSTKLEDSAMYFCASMAGGPSPLHFGNGTRLTVT.

The CDR3 protein is CASSARRDYRVELFF. The CDR3 DNA sequence: TGTGCCAGTAGTGCGAGACGGGACTATCGGGTGGAGCTGTTTTTT. The V and J genes are TRBV19 and TRBJ2-2; 7 bases map to TRBD2. CDR1 is LNHDA, CDR2 SQIVND, per germline (reference sequence). Germline trimming cut 5 bases from V and 10 bases from J; bases unmatched to any gene: 13. The CDR3 runs 15 residues.

This clone showed up just a few times. The chain has TRBV13 and TRBJ1-2; 11 nucleotides line up with TRBD1. CDR1 is PRHDT and CDR2 is FYEKMQ in the germline V gene (reference sequence). The CDR3 is 12 residues long. Unmatched junction bases numbered 1, after V lost 5 bases and J lost 8 bases. The chain's CDR3 is CASSRTGGGYTF. In DNA form, the CDR3 reads TGTGCCAGCAGCCGGACAGGGGGCGGCTACACCTTC.

This clone is categorized as medium-sized (0.01 to 0.1%). The chain is built from TRBV5-6 and TRBJ1-1; tentatively, D is TRBD1 (6 bases). The ends were cut back, 7 bases at V and 1 base at J, with 23 bases in the middle. The CDR3 runs to 17 residues. The germline V gene has CDR1 SGHDT and CDR2 YYEEEE. In DNA form, the CDR3 reads TGTGCCAGCTTTCCAAAGTGGGGGGGGCCCTCGAACACTGAAGCTTTCTTT. Protein sequence: CASFPKWGGPSNTEAFF.

The chain is built from TRBV5-1 and TRBJ2-4, with D possibly being TRBD2 (6 bases). The CDR3 loop spans 13 amino acids. The V and J ends lost 4 bases and 6 bases respectively, with 11 bases between them. Germline V CDR1 and CDR2: SGHRS, YFSETQ. CDR3 sequence: CASSLAGSNIQYF. In DNA form, the CDR3 reads TGCGCCAGCAGCCTCGCGGGGTCAAACATTCAGTACTTC.

This clone was observed once. The chain has TRBV6-5 and TRBJ2-3; D uncertain. The V gene's germline CDR1 is MNHEY and CDR2 SVGAGI. V was shortened by 4 bases and J by 2 bases, with 1 base between the two germline ends. The CDR3 totals 11 residues. This CDR3 reads CASSSTDTQYF. CDR3 in DNA: TGTGCCAGCAGTTCCACAGATACGCAGTATTTT.

V and J are TRBV5-6 and TRBJ1-2; no clear D gene. Germline CDR1 SGHDT, CDR2 YYEEEE. CDR3 length equals 14 residues. The ends were cut back, 3 bases at V and 4 bases at J, with 13 bases in the middle. The CDR3 nucleotides are TGTGCCAGCAGCTCTGCGGACGAGGGCTATGGCTACACCTTC. Translating it yields CASSSADEGYGYTF.

The chain employs TRBV25-1 and TRBJ1-4; 7 nucleotides line up with TRBD1. Germline CDR1 and CDR2: MGHDK and SYGVNS. Trimming cost V 6 bases and J 4 bases; bases outside gene matches: 2. This CDR3 comprises 13 residues. The DNA for the CDR3 is TGTGCCAGCAGAGACAGGGATAATGAAAAACTGTTTTTT. Encoded protein: CASRDRDNEKLFF.

The genes are TRBV7-2 and TRBJ1-1; maybe TRBD1 (5 bases). The CDR3 has 13 residues. Between the trimmed V and J ends, which lost 8 bases and 1 base, there was a span of 11 bases. Germline CDR1 and CDR2: SGHTA and FQGNSA. DNA of the CDR3: TGTGCCAGCCGCCGACAGAGGAACACTGAAGCTTTCTTT. This translates into CASRRQRNTEAFF.

This clone was found a few times. The CDR3 DNA sequence: TGTGCCAGCAGCTTTGACAGCACTGAAGCTTTCTTT. It codes for CASSFDSTEAFF. This chain connects TRBV5-4 to TRBJ1-1; weak D call: TRBD1 (5 bases). Trimming took 2 bases from V and 4 from J, leaving 6 bases between them. This CDR3 comprises 12 residues. Germline V gene data show CDR1 as SGHNT and CDR2 as YYREEE (reference sequence).

The chain recombines TRBV28 with TRBJ2-2; D is unclear. V gave up 2 bases and J gave up 7 bases, with 26 bases separating them. Germline V gives CDR1 MDHEN, CDR2 SYDVKM. The CDR3 is 19 residues long. The CDR3 DNA follows: TGTGCCAGCAGTTTAGTAACAAACCGGGTCCTCATCGGTGGCGGGGAGCTGTTTTTT. Translating gives CASSLVTNRVLIGGGELFF.

The rearrangement uses TRBV18 and TRBJ1-5; the match to TRBD1 covers 8 bases. V dropped 3 bases and J dropped 4; count of bases not matched to a gene: 2. Per the germline V gene, CDR1 is KGHSH and CDR2 is LQKENI. This CDR3 is built from 14 residues. CDR3 DNA sequence: TGTGCCAGCTCACCGGGACAGGTTAATCAGCCCCAGCATTTT. Translation gives CASSPGQVNQPQHF.

The gene calls are TRBV19 and TRBJ1-4; D is unresolved. The V end was cut by 3 bases, the J end by 3 bases, with 8 bases between. CDR1 and CDR2 from the germline V gene are LNHDA and SQIVND (reference sequence). This CDR3 has 14 amino acids. Here the CDR3 reads CASSIYKANEKLFF. DNA of the CDR3: TGTGCCAGTAGTATCTACAAAGCTAATGAAAAACTGTTTTTT.

A few counts support this clone. The V gene is TRBV21-1, the J gene TRBJ1-2. TRBV21-1 is flagged as a pseudogene. There are 12 residues in the CDR3. This chain's CDR3 is CASSHSGLIHTF. The CDR3 coding sequence is TGTGCCAGCAGCCACTCCGGGCTCATACACACCTTC.

V is TRBV7-2 and J is TRBJ2-4, with 9 bases lining up with TRBD1. The CDR3 runs to 15 residues. The V gene's germline CDR1 is SGHTA and CDR2 FQGNSA. After removal of 3 bases from V and 6 bases from J, the junction contained 6 bases not matched to a gene. The CDR3 here is CASSFRTGGSNIQYF. The CDR3 DNA reads TGTGCCAGCAGCTTCCGTACAGGGGGCTCAAACATTCAGTACTTC. Combining the CDR3 with reference TRBV7-2 and TRBJ2-4 gives the whole variable domain GAGVSQSPSNKVTEKGKDVELRCDPISGHTALYWYRQSLGQGLEFLIYFQGNSAPDKSGLPSDRFSAERTGGSVSTLTIQRTQQEDSAVYLCASSFRTGGSNIQYFGAGTRLSVL.

This clone was detected only a few times. The V and J genes are TRBV5-1 and TRBJ1-1; perhaps TRBD1 as D (5 bases). V was trimmed by 0 bases and J by 6 bases, leaving 12 bases between them. This CDR3 contains 14 residues. Germline CDR1 reads SGHRS; CDR2 reads YFSETQ. CDR3 bases: TGCGCCAGCAGCTTGGTTCCAACGGGGCCTGAAGCTTTCTTT. This encodes CASSLVPTGPEAFF.

This clone was recorded a few times. The V gene is TRBV18, the J gene TRBJ2-1; D gene unclear. Trimming took 1 base from V and 10 from J, leaving 14 bases between them. The CDR3 has 14 residues. Germline lookup yields CDR1 KGHSH and CDR2 LQKENI. CDR3 nucleotide sequence: TGTGCCAGCTCACCACTAGTTGAAGAATACGAGCAGTTCTTC. Protein product: CASSPLVEEYEQFF.

The rearrangement links TRBV3-1 (or the pseudogene TRBV3-2) to TRBJ1-4, with 7 bases lining up with TRBD1. Trimming cost V 7 bases and J 5 bases; bases outside gene matches: 13. The CDR3 has 16 amino acids. CDR1 LGHDT and CDR2 YNNKEL come from the germline V gene (reference sequence). CDR3 in amino acids: CASNPGGGQANEKLFF. The CDR3 DNA reads as TGTGCCAGCAACCCCGGGGGAGGACAGGCGAATGAAAAACTGTTTTTT.